Presented here are 27 T cell receptor beta chains from one specimen sequenced in a study of molecular identifiers for immune sequencing clone quantification. TCRdb reprocessed the PCR reads via MiXCR and lists one record per CDR3 protein. The table includes roughly 300,000 distinct CDR3 sequences, over 20% detected once. The sequenced sample was naive CD8+ T cells from blood, with Jurkat cell RNA spiked in. Noted subset: FACS-sorted CD8+CD4-CCR7+CD45RA+ naive T cells. Every receptor here comes from a human donor in good health. Some libraries in this study had Jurkat cell RNA spiked in.

Concerning this clonotype: Being one base from a much bigger clone, this may be a read error. This rearrangement joins TRBV7-9 to TRBJ2-1, with D uncertain. Per germline, CDR1 SEHNR and CDR2 FQNEAQ (reference sequence). CDR3 length: 11 residues. V was clipped by 0 bases and J by 12 bases, with 6 bases between them. The CDR3 nucleotides are TGTGCCAGCAGCTTAGCGGTTGGGCAGTTCTTC. It translates to CASSLAVGQFF.

In its sample, this clonotype was seen many times. The chain has TRBV6-2 or TRBV6-3 and TRBJ2-7; a possible D gene is TRBD2 (7 bases). The CDR3 is made up of 14 amino acids. Germline V gives CDR1 MNHEY, CDR2 SVGEGT. The V end lost 0 bases, the J end lost 7 bases, and 13 bases lay between the germline ends. The CDR3 DNA sequence: TGTGCCAGCAGTTACTCCGGGGGGCTTGGGGAGCAGTACTTC. As protein: CASSYSGGLGEQYF.

Details on this clonotype: With a much larger clone just one base away, this may be a read error. The chain is built from TRBV28 and TRBJ2-5; perhaps TRBD1 as D (6 bases). CDR3 length: 18 amino acids. Germline lookup yields CDR1 MDHEN and CDR2 SYDVKM. The CDR3 loop reads CPSSFWSIGRGPQETQYF. Written as DNA, the CDR3 is TGTCCCAGCAGTTTCTGGTCTATTGGCAGGGGTCCTCAAGAGACCCAGTACTTC.

The sample holds a few counts of this clonotype. The J gene is TRBJ2-3, the V gene TRBV24-1; D may correspond to TRBD1 or TRBD2 (5 bases each). V gave up 9 bases and J gave up 2 bases, with 14 bases separating them. The CDR3 is 14 amino acids. The germline V gene has CDR1 KGHDR and CDR2 SFDVKD. The chain's CDR3 is CATGTATITDTQYF. The CDR3 DNA reads TGTGCCACCGGGACGGCTACTATCACAGATACGCAGTATTTT.

The chain combines TRBV3-1 with TRBJ2-2, with D possibly matching TRBD2 (7 bases). V gave up 2 bases and J gave up 6 bases, with 16 bases separating them. CDR1 is LGHDT and CDR2 is YNNKEL in the germline V gene (reference sequence). The length of the CDR3 is 16 residues. In DNA, the CDR3 is TGTGCCAGCAGCCAATTTCTACGGGGGGCAGCCGGGGAGCTGTTTTTT. Translated, it gives CASSQFLRGAAGELFF.

At least ten counts were recorded for this clonotype. This chain connects TRBV5-5 to TRBJ1-5, with 7 positions matching TRBD1. With V trimmed by 0 bases and J by 2 bases, 2 bases remained unmatched. The CDR3 is made up of 15 amino acids. CDR1 and CDR2 (germline): SGHKS, YYEKEE (reference sequence). The CDR3 region is CASSLDRGGNQPQHF. The CDR3 DNA reads as TGTGCCAGCAGCTTGGACAGGGGAGGCAATCAGCCCCAGCATTTT.

On this clonotype itself: This sequence may be a read error, since a much larger clone differs from it by one base. The chain couples TRBV6-5 to TRBJ2-1; D possibly matches TRBD1 or TRBD2 (5 bases each). V shed 4 bases and J shed 1 base, with 11 bases lying between them. Germline values: CDR1 MNHEY, CDR2 SVGAGI. This CDR3 contains 15 residues. This chain's CDR3 is CASSLRDGSYNEQFF. The CDR3 nucleotides read TGTGCCAGCAGTTTGAGGGACGGTTCCTACAATGAGCAGTTCTTC.

This clonotype has more than one count but fewer than ten. This chain uses TRBV4-1 with TRBJ2-7; tentatively, D is TRBD1 or TRBD2 (7 bases each). Trimming stripped 2 bases from V and 6 bases from J, with 11 bases between. CDR3 size: 13 residues. Germline CDR1 MGHRA, CDR2 YSYEKL. The CDR3 DNA is TGCGCCAGCAGCCAACAGGGGGGGAGCGAGCAGTACTTC. Translation gives CASSQQGGSEQYF.

Notes on this clonotype: This CDR3 fails to terminate in the conserved phenylalanine or tryptophan, so it likely reflects a read error. The chain combines TRBV7-9 with TRBJ1-5, with 7 bases identical to TRBD1. Germline V lookup: CDR1 SEHNR, CDR2 FQNEAQ (reference sequence). The CDR3 consists of 14 residues. J lost 2 bases, V lost 6 bases, and 4 bases had no gene match. For the CDR3, the DNA is TGTGCCAGCAGGGACGACAGGGGCAATCAGCCCCAGCATATT. Translating it yields CASRDDRGNQPQHI.

The chain combines TRBV2 with TRBJ2-3, with 8 bases aligning to TRBD2. V shed 2 bases and J 3 bases; nucleotides not matched to a gene: 4. The V gene's germline CDR1 is SNHLY and CDR2 FYNNEI. There are 15 residues in the CDR3. CDR3 in amino acids: CASSEPGLGTDTQYF. DNA for the CDR3: TGTGCCAGCAGTGAACCGGGACTAGGGACAGATACGCAGTATTTT.

This clonotype came up a few times. This chain links TRBV27 with TRBJ2-1; TRBD2 is a possible D gene (6 bases). From germline, CDR1 is MNHEY and CDR2 SMNVEV (reference sequence). This CDR3 is 15 amino acids long. Trimming took off 2 bases at V and 7 bases at J, with 15 bases between the two ends. The chain's CDR3 is CASSLGGQIGNEQFF. DNA of the CDR3: TGTGCCAGCAGTTTAGGAGGGCAGATAGGTAATGAGCAGTTCTTC.

The V gene is TRBV20-1, the J gene TRBJ2-3, with D maybe TRBD1 (5 bases). Trimming took off 5 bases at V and 7 bases at J, with 19 bases between the two ends. This CDR3 has 14 residues. CDR1 and CDR2 from the germline V gene are DFQATT and SNEGSKA (reference sequence). The CDR3 loop reads CSAPDKLVWYTQYF. The CDR3 nucleotides read TGCAGTGCTCCGGACAAGCTAGTTTGGTATACGCAGTATTTT.

This clonotype was counted between two and nine times. The chain links TRBV27 to TRBJ2-2; D call uncertain. The CDR3 is 14 amino acids. Germline V CDR1 and CDR2: MNHEY, SMNVEV (reference sequence). Trimming removed 1 base at V and 3 bases at J, with 6 bases between. CDR3 in amino acids: CASSLFGYTGELFF. DNA for the CDR3: TGTGCCAGCAGTTTATTCGGTTACACCGGGGAGCTGTTTTTT.

This clonotype was found many times. V usage is TRBV7-9 and J usage is TRBJ1-1; D is possibly TRBD1 (5 bases). Trimming removed 2 bases at V and 1 base at J, with 11 bases between. The V gene's germline CDR1 is SEHNR and CDR2 FQNEAQ (reference sequence). The CDR3 contains 15 residues. In DNA form, the CDR3 reads TGTGCCAGCAGCTTAATTGACAGCCAGAACACTGAAGCTTTCTTT. As protein: CASSLIDSQNTEAFF.

This chain links TRBV7-2 with TRBJ2-2, with no clear D. V lost 7 bases and J lost 9, with 12 bases in between. Per the germline V gene, CDR1 is SGHTA and CDR2 is FQGNSA. The CDR3 runs 12 residues. The CDR3 region is CASNLQGRELFF. The CDR3 DNA follows: TGTGCCAGCAACCTCCAAGGCCGGGAGCTGTTTTTT.

The chain uses TRBV4-3 and TRBJ2-1, with D possibly TRBD2 on 5 matching bases. The V end lost 0 bases, the J end lost 9 bases, and 15 bases lay between the germline ends. The CDR3 covers 15 residues. The germline CDR1 and CDR2 sequences are LGHNA and YSLEER. CDR3 nucleotides: TGCGCCAGCAGCCAAGATAGGAGGTCGTTCCCTGAGCAGTTCTTC. Protein product: CASSQDRRSFPEQFF.

This clonotype was seen a few times. The chain uses TRBV4-3 and TRBJ2-3, with 9 bases aligning to TRBD2. Trimming at V came to 2 bases and at J to 4 bases, leaving 7 bases not matched to a gene. Germline V gene data show CDR1 as LGHNA and CDR2 as YSLEER. The CDR3 spans 16 residues. CDR3 in amino acids: CASSQTLAGLADTQYF. DNA for the CDR3: TGCGCCAGCAGCCAAACGCTAGCGGGATTAGCAGATACGCAGTATTTT.

In its sample, this clonotype was seen once. It may be a read error: a sequence one base away is much more abundant. The rearrangement uses TRBV28 and TRBJ2-4; 7 bases align to TRBD1. Germline loops: CDR1 MDHEN, CDR2 SYDVKM. CDR3 length: 16 amino acids. CDR3 region: CASRAPPQGPKKIQYF. Written as DNA, the CDR3 is TGTGCCAGCAGGGCCCCCCCACAGGGGCCTAAAAAGATTCAGTACTTC.

This clonotype was seen only once. The rearrangement uses TRBV28 and TRBJ2-4; D is uncertain. The germline V gene has CDR1 MDHEN and CDR2 SYDVKM. The CDR3 loop spans 15 amino acids. V lost 6 bases and J 9 bases, leaving 21 bases between the germline ends. The CDR3 region is CASSPQQLAIIIQYF. The CDR3 DNA follows: TGTGCCAGCAGCCCCCAGCAGTTAGCCATTATCATTCAGTACTTC.

This chain joins TRBV6-2 or TRBV6-3 and TRBJ2-2; 15 bases map to TRBD2. After removal of 8 bases from V and 6 bases from J, the junction contained 19 bases not matched to a gene. This CDR3 has 20 amino acids. Per germline, CDR1 MNHEY and CDR2 SVGEGT. The DNA of the CDR3 is TGTGCCAGCTGGTACCGAGGACTAGCGGGAGGGGTTTCGGCGTCCGGGGAGCTGTTTTTT. Translating it yields CASWYRGLAGGVSASGELFF.

This clonotype was recorded a few times. V and J are TRBV13 and TRBJ1-1, with 8 bases aligning to TRBD1. The CDR3 contains 15 residues. Trimming cost V 3 bases and J 2 bases; bases outside gene matches: 5. Per the germline V gene, CDR1 is PRHDT and CDR2 is FYEKMQ (reference sequence). CDR3 residues: CASSFGTGLNTEAFF. For the CDR3, the DNA is TGTGCCAGCAGCTTCGGGACAGGCCTTAACACTGAAGCTTTCTTT.

The chain carries TRBV27 and TRBJ2-1; a possible D gene is TRBD2 (6 bases). The V gene's germline CDR1 is MNHEY and CDR2 SMNVEV (reference sequence). The CDR3 is 15 residues long. V lost 2 bases and J 6 bases, leaving 14 bases between the germline ends. DNA for the CDR3: TGTGCCAGCAGTTTAACCGGGAGTGGAGGCAATGAGCAGTTCTTC. Amino acids: CASSLTGSGGNEQFF.

In the case of this clonotype: This may come from a read error, since a much larger clone is one base off. The rearrangement uses TRBV7-8 and TRBJ2-7; tentative D call: TRBD1 (7 bases). The CDR3 length is 13 residues. Germline values: CDR1 SGHVS, CDR2 FQNEAQ. Trimming stripped 4 bases from V and 9 bases from J, with 16 bases between. This chain's CDR3 is CASSSLRGDAQYF. As DNA, the CDR3 is TGTGCCAGCAGCTCACTCAGGGGGGACGCGCAGTACTTC.

This clonotype was observed many times. The genes are TRBV7-2 and TRBJ2-1, with TRBD2 matching 12 bases. After removal of 3 bases from V and 3 bases from J, the junction contained 3 bases not matched to a gene. Looked up from germline, CDR1 is SGHTA and CDR2 is FQGNSA. The CDR3 is made up of 16 amino acids. This CDR3 reads CASSFWTSGIYNEQFF. CDR3 sequence (DNA): TGTGCCAGCAGCTTTTGGACTAGCGGGATCTACAATGAGCAGTTCTTC.

At least ten counts were recorded for this clonotype. The chain is built from TRBV7-9 and TRBJ2-2; tentatively, D is TRBD1 (5 bases). Germline lookup yields CDR1 SEHNR and CDR2 FQNEAQ (reference sequence). This CDR3 region has 13 residues. V dropped 4 bases and J dropped 6 bases, with 9 bases sitting between them. The CDR3 reads CASSSPQAGELFF. The CDR3 bases are TGTGCCAGCAGCTCCCCACAGGCCGGGGAGCTGTTTTTT.

The gene calls are TRBV5-4 and TRBJ2-1, with D hard to call. Germline assignment: CDR1 SGHNT and CDR2 YYREEE (reference sequence). The V and J ends lost 5 bases and 7 bases respectively, with 7 bases between them. This CDR3 contains 11 residues. The CDR3 reads CASRVGNEQFF. The CDR3 region has the DNA TGTGCCAGCAGGGTCGGGAATGAGCAGTTCTTC.

This clonotype was picked up a small number of times. J is TRBJ1-1 and V is TRBV7-9; D uncertain. The CDR3 is 12 residues long. From germline, CDR1 is SEHNR and CDR2 FQNEAQ (reference sequence). V dropped 5 bases and J dropped 1 base, with 5 bases sitting between them. CDR3 protein: CASSISNTEAFF. The CDR3 region has the DNA TGTGCCAGCAGCATTTCGAACACTGAAGCTTTCTTT.